This TCR beta chain originates from a study of T-cell memory formation after mild COVID-19. Overall study: Across donors, TCR clusters were largely donor specific. Study-wide findings and caveats: There was no confirmation that second-wave clones peaking on day 37 were SARS-CoV-2 specific. Clones contracting day 15 to 85 were balanced CD4/CD8; later expanders leaned CD4+. Chiefly within CM and EM were the contracting CD4+ clones; CD8+ ones were within EMRA.

MiXCR, run by TCRdb on the 5' RACE reads, gives a single entry per CDR3 protein. Of roughly 45,000 distinct CDR3 sequences in the sample, 25% to 35% were seen once. The V gene's germline CDR1 is LGHNA and CDR2 YSLEER. The germline V and J ends were trimmed by 3 bases and 7 bases, with 19 bases remaining between them. The CDR3 extends over 16 amino acids. Remarks on this clonotype: What it binds is unknown.

The specimen was PBMCs or a T cell subset sorted from them (not recorded which). This clonotype was obtained from a young man who had mild COVID-19 (a few samples of this study predate the infection). Cell type and time point are not known. The gene calls are TRBV4-3 and TRBJ1-5; D ambiguous. In DNA form, the CDR3 reads TGCGCCAGCAGCCAGGACCTGGACCCCTATCGCCAGCCCCAGCATTTT. This encodes CASSQDLDPYRQPQHF.